This T cell receptor beta chain was captured in a study of human T cells and chemical hapten exposure. It was the library that attached unique molecular identifiers to individual cDNA molecules. TCRdb ran MiXCR on the RACE reads and lists one entry per CDR3 protein. This table holds 35,000 to 50,000 distinct CDR3 sequences, about 8.9% found once. The time point is: patch test 2, 6 weeks after DPC sensitization. Specified treatment: therapeutic diphenylcyclopropenone sensitization with weekly scalp DPC. CDR1 SGHKS and CDR2 YYEKEE come from the germline V gene (reference sequence). The V gene end was trimmed by 3 bases and the J gene end by 6 bases; junction bases not matched to a gene: 2. The CDR3 runs 14 residues. The table lists this clonotype with a few counts.

The sequence was obtained from a woman in her 40s with alopecia areata. Some clones in this sample may be carry-over from other donors' samples. This specimen consisted of whole blood, obtained in connection with sensitization to the hapten diphenylcyclopropenone (DPC). The genes are TRBV5-5 and TRBJ2-2, with TRBD1 matching 10 bases. For the CDR3, the DNA is TGTGCCAGCAGCTGGACAGGGGGGGCCGGGGAGCTGTTTTTT. It specifies CASSWTGGAGELFF.